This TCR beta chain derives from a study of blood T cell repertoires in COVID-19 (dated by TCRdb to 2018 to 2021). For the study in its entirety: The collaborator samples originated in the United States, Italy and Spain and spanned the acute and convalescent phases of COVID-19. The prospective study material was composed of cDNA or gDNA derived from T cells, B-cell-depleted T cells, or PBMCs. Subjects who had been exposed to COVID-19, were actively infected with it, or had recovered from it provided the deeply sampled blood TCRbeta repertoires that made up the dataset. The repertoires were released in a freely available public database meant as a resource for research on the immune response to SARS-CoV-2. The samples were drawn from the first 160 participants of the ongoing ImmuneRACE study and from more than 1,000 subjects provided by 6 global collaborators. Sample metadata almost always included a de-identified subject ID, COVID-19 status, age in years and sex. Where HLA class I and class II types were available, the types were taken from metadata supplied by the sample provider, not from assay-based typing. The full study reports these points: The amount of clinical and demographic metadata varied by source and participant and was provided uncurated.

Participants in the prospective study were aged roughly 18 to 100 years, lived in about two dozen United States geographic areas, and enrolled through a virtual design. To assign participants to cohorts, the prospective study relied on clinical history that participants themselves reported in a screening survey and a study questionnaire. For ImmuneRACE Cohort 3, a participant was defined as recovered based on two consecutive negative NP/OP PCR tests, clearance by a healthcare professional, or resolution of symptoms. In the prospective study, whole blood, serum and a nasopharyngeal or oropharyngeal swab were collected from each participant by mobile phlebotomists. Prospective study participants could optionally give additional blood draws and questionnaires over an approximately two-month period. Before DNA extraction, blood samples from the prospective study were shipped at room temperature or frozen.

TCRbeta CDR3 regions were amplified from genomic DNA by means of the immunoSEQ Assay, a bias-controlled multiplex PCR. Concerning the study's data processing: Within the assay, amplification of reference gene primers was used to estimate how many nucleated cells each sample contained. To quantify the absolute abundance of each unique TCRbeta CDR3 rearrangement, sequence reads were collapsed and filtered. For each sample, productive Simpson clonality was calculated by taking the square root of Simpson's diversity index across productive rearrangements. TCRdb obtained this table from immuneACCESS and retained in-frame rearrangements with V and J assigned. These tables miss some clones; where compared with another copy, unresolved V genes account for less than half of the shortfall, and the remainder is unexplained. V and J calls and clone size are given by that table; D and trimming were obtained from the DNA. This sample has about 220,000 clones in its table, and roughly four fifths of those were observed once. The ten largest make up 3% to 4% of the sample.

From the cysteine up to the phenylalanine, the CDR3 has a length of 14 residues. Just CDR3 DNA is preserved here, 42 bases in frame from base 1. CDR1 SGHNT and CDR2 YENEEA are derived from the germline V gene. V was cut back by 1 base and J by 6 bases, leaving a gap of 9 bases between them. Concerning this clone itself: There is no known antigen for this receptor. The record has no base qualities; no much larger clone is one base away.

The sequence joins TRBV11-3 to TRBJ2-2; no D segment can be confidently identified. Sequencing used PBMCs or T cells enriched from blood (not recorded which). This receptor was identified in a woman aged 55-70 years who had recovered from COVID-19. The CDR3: CASSLARQPGELFF. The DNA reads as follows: TGTGCCAGCAGCTTAGCCCGACAACCCGGGGAGCTGTTTTTT.